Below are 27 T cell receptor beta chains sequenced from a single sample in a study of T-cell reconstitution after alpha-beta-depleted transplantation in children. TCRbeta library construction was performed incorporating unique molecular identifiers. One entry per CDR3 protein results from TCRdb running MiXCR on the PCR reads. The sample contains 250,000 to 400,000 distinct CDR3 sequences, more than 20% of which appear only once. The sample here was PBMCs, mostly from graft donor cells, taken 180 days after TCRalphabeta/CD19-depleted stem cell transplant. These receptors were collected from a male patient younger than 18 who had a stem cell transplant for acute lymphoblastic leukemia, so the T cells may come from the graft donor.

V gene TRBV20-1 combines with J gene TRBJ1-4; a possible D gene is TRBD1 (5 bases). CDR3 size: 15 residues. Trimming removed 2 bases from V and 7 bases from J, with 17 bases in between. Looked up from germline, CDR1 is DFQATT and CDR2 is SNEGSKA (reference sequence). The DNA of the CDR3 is TGCAGTGCTAGAAAGGAGAGATTGAGGGGTGAAAAACTGTTTTTT. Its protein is CSARKERLRGEKLFF.

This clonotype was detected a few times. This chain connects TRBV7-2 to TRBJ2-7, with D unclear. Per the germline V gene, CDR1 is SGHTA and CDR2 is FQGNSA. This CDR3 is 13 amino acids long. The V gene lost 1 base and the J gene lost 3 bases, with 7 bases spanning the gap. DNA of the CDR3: TGTGCCAGCAGCTTAGTGTTCAGCTACGAGCAGTACTTC. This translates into CASSLVFSYEQYF.

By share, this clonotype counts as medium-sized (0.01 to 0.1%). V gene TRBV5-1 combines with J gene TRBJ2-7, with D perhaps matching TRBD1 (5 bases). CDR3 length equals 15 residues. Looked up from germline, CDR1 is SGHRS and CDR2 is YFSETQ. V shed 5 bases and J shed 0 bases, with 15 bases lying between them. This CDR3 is CASSWGTTDSYEQYF. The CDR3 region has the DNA TGCGCCAGCAGTTGGGGCACCACAGACTCCTACGAGCAGTACTTC.

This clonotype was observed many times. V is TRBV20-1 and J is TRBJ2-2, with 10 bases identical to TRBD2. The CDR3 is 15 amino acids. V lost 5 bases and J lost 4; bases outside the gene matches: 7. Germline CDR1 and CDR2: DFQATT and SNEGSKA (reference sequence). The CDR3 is CSAPRTSGFTGELFF. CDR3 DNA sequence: TGCAGTGCTCCGAGGACTAGCGGCTTCACCGGGGAGCTGTTTTTT.

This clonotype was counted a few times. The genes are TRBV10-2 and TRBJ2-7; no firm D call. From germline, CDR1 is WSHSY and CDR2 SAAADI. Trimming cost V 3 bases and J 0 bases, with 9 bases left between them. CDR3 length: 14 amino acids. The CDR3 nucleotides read TGCGCCAGCAGTGATAGGGATTCCTCCTACGAGCAGTACTTC. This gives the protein CASSDRDSSYEQYF.

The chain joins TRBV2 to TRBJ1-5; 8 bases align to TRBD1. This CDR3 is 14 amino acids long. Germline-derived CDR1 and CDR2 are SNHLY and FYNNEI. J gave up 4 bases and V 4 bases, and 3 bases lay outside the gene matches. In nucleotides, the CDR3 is TGTGCCAGCAGTGTTCAGGGGGCTAATCAGCCCCAGCATTTT. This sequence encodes CASSVQGANQPQHF.

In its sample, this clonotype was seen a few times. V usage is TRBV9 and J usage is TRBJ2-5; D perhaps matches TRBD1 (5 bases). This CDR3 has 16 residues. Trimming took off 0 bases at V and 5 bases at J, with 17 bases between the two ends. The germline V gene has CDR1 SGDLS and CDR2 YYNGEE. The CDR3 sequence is CASSVGWGALLETQYF. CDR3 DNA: TGTGCCAGCAGCGTAGGTTGGGGCGCCCTGTTGGAGACCCAGTACTTC. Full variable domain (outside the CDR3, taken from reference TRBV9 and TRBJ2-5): DSGVTQTPKHLITATGQRVTLRCSPRSGDLSVYWYQQSLDQGLQFLIQYYNGEERAKGNILERFSAQQFPDLHSELNLSSLELGDSALYFCASSVGWGALLETQYFGPGTRLLVL.

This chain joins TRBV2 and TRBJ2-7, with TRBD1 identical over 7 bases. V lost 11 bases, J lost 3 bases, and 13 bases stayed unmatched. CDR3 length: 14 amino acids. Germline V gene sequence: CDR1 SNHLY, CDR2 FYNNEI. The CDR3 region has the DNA TGTGCCGGCTCCGACAGGGACCTCCACTACGAGCAGTACTTC. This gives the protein CAGSDRDLHYEQYF.

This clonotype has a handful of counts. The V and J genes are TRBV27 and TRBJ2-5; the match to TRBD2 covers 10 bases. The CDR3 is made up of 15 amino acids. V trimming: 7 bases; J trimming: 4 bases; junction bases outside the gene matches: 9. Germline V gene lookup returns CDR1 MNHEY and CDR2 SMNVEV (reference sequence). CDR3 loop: CASTLILAGVETQYF. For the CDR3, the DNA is TGTGCCAGCACCCTCATCCTAGCGGGAGTAGAGACCCAGTACTTC.

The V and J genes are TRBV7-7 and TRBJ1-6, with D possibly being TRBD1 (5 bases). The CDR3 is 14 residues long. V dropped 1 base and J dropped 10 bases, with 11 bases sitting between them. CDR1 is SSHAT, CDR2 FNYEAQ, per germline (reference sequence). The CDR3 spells CASSLGGVRSPLHF. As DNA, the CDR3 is TGTGCCAGCAGCTTAGGAGGGGTTAGGTCACCCCTCCACTTT.

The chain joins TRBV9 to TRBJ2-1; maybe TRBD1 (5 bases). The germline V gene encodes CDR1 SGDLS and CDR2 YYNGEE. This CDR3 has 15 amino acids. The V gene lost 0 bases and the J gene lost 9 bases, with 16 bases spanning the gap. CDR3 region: CASSVVKGHWGEQFF. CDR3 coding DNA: TGTGCCAGCAGCGTAGTCAAGGGGCATTGGGGTGAGCAGTTCTTC.

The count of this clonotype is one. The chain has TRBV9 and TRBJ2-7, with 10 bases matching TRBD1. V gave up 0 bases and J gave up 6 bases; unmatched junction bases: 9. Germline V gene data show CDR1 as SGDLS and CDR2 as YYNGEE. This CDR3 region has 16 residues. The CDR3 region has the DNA TGTGCCAGCAGCGTAGGGGCCGGGGGGACAGGGGTCGAGCAGTACTTC. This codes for CASSVGAGGTGVEQYF.

The CDR3 loop is CASSSPMNTEAFF. The CDR3, as DNA: TGTGCCAGCAGTTCCCCTATGAACACTGAAGCTTTCTTT. The gene calls are TRBV12-3 or TRBV12-4 and TRBJ1-1; D gene uncertain. The V end lost 4 bases, the J end lost 0 bases, and 6 bases lay between the germline ends. The CDR3 has 13 residues.

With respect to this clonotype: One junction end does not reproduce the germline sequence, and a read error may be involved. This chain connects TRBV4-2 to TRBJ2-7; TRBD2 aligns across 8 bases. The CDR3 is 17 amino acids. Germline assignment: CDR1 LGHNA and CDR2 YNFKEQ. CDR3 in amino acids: CASSPRTSSHLNYEQSF. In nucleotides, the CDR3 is TGTGCCAGCAGCCCCCGGACTAGCAGCCATCTCAATTACGAGCAGTCCTTC.

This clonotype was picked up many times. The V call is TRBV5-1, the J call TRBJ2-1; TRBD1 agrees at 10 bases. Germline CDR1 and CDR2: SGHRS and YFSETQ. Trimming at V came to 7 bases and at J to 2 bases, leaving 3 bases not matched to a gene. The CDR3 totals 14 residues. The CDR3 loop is CASAGTGAYNEQFF. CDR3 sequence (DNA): TGCGCCAGCGCTGGGACAGGGGCCTACAATGAGCAGTTCTTC.

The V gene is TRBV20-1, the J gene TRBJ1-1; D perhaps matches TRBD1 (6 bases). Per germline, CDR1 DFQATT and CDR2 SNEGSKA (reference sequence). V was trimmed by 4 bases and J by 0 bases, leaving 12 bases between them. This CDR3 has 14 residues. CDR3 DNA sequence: TGCAGTGCTATAAGAGGACAGATGAACACTGAAGCTTTCTTT. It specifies CSAIRGQMNTEAFF.

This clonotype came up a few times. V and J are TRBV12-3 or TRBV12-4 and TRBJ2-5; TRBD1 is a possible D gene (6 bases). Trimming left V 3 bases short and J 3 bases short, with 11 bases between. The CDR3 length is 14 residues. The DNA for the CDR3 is TGTGCCAGCAGTTTCAGGACAGATGAAGAGACCCAGTACTTC. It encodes CASSFRTDEETQYF.

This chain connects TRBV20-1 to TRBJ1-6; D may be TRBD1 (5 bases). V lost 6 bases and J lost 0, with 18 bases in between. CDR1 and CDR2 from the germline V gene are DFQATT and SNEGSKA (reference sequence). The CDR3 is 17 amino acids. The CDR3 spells CSASNPTGGSYNSPLHF. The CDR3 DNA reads TGCAGTGCCTCAAACCCAACCGGGGGCTCCTATAATTCACCCCTCCACTTT.

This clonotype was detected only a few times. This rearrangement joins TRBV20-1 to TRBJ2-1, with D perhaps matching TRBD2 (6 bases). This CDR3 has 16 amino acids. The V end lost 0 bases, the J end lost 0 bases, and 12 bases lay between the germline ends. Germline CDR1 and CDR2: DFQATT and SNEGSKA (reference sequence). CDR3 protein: CSAREGGLHSYNEQFF. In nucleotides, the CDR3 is TGCAGTGCTAGAGAGGGGGGATTACACTCCTACAATGAGCAGTTCTTC.

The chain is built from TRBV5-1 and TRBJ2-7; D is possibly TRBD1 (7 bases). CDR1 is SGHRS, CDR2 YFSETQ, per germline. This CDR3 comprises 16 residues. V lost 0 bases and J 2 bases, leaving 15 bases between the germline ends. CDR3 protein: CASSLVSAGGTYEQYF. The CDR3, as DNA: TGCGCCAGCAGCTTGGTATCGGCAGGGGGGACCTACGAGCAGTACTTC.

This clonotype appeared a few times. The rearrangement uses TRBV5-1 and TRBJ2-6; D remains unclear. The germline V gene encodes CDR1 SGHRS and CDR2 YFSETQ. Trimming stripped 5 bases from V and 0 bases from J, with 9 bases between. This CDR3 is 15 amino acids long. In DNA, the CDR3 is TGCGCCAGCAGTGTAACGATCTCTGGGGCCAACGTCCTGACTTTC. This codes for CASSVTISGANVLTF.

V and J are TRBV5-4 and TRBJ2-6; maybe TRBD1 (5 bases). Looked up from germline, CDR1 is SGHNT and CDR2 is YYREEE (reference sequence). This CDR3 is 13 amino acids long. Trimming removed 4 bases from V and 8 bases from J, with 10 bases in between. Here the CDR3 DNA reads TGTGCCAGCAGCGGGGCCCCTCCCAACGTCCTGACTTTC. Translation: CASSGAPPNVLTF.

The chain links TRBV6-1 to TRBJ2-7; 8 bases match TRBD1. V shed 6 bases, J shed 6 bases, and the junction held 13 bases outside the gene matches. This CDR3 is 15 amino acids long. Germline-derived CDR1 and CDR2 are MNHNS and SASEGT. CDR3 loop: CASRKGQGRASEQYF. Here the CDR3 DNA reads TGTGCCAGCAGAAAAGGACAGGGAAGGGCCTCCGAGCAGTACTTC.

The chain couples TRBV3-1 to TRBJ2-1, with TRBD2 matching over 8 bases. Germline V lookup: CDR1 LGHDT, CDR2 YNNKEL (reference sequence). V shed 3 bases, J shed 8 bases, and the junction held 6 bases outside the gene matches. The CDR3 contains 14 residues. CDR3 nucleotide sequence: TGTGCCAGCAGCCACAGCGGGAGTACCTATGAGCAGTTCTTC. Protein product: CASSHSGSTYEQFF.

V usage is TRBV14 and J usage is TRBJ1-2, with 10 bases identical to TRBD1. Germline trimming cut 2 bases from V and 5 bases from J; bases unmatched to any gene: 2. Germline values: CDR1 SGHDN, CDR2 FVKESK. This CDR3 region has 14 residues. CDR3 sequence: CASSQMGQGYGYTF. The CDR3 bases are TGTGCCAGCAGCCAAATGGGACAGGGGTATGGCTACACCTTC.

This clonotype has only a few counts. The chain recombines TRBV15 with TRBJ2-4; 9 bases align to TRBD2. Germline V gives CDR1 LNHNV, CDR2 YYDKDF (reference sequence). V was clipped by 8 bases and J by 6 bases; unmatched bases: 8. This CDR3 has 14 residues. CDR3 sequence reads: CATSPGTSLNIQYF. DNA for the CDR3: TGTGCCACCTCCCCCGGGACTAGCCTAAACATTCAGTACTTC. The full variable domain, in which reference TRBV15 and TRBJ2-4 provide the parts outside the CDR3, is DAMVIQNPRYQVTQFGKPVTLSCSQTLNHNVMYWYQQKSSQAPKLLFHYYDKDFNNEADTPDNFQSRRPNTSFCFLDIRSPGLGDTAMYLCATSPGTSLNIQYFGAGTRLSVL.

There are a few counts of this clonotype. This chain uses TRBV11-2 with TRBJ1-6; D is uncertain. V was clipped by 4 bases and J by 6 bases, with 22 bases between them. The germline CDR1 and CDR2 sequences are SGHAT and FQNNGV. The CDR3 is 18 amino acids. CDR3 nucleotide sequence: TGTGCCAGCAGCTCCCTCGTCGCCACGTCGGTATCTAATTCACCCCTCCACTTT. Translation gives CASSSLVATSVSNSPLHF.